These T cell receptor beta chains were read from a single sample in a study of shared clonotypes between healthy human individuals. Sequencing used immunoSEQ multiplex PCR; TCRdb keeps in-frame clones, though not all of them. The sample lists some 2 million clones; around 96% were seen once. The sample consisted of naive CD8+ T cells sorted from blood. These TCRs come from a man between 18 and 29 years old in good health. Both conserved end residues are part of each CDR3. The D gene is left open where the match is weak. Clone sizes are given selectively: once, few, many, or a class where the clone is expanded.

d_call j_call v_call clone_size cdr3_nt cdr3_aa
. TRBJ2-1 TRBV6-1 . TGTGCGGGGGGGGCTAATGAGCAGTTCTTC CAGGANEQFF
TRBD2 TRBJ2-5 TRBV7-8 . TGTGCCATGGGGCTAGCGGGGGAAGAGACCCAGTACTTC CAMGLAGEETQYF
TRBD1 TRBJ2-1 TRBV28 . TGTGCCACAACAGGGGGCCTCTACAATGAGCAGTTCTTC CATTGGLYNEQFF
TRBD2 TRBJ2-7 TRBV6-5 few TGTGCCAGCAGTTACTCGGGACTAGCCTACGAGCAGTACTTC CASSYSGLAYEQYF
TRBD1 TRBJ2-3 TRBV27 . TGTGCCAGCAGTCCCCTGGACCCAACAGGGGAAGGCACAGATACGCAGTATTTT CASSPLDPTGEGTDTQYF
. TRBJ1-1 TRBV7-9 . TGTGCCAGCGGTCCCGGGGGTGCTGAAGCTTTCTTT CASGPGGAEAFF
TRBD1 TRBJ1-4 TRBV27 . TGTGCCAGCAGTTTCGGGACAGGGCTACCTAATGAAAAACTGTTTTTT CASSFGTGLPNEKLFF
. TRBJ2-1 TRBV7-9 once TGTGCCAGCAGCCACATGGGAGGCTACAATGAGCAGTTCTTC CASSHMGGYNEQFF
. TRBJ2-7 TRBV27 . TGTGCCAGCAGCTCCCTTGGGGCCTCCTACGAGCAGTACTTC CASSSLGASYEQYF
. TRBJ2-2 TRBV6-5 . TGTGCCAGCAGAGCGGGACACATGGACGGGGAGCTGTTTTTT CASRAGHMDGELFF
. TRBJ2-3 TRBV5-5 . TGTGCCAGCAGCGGACAGATCACAGATACGCAGTATTTT CASSGQITDTQYF
. TRBJ2-7 TRBV5-6 . TGTGCCAGCAGCTCAGGGGAGGGTCCCTACGAGCAGTACTTC CASSSGEGPYEQYF
. TRBJ1-1 TRBV19 . TGTGCCAGTACCCCGGGAGTACTCACTGAAGCTTTCTTT CASTPGVLTEAFF
TRBD1 TRBJ1-2 TRBV4-3 . TGCGCCAGCAGCCAAGATAAGGGGGCGGGTGGCTACACCTTC CASSQDKGAGGYTF